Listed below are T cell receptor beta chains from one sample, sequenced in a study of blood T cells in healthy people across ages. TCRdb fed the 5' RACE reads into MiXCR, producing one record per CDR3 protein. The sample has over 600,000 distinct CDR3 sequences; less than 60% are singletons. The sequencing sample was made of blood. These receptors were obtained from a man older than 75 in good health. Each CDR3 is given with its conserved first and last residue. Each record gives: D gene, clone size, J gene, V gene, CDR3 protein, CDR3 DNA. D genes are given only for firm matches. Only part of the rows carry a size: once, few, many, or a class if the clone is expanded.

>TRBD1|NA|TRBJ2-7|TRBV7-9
CASSLGQGISYEQYF
TGTGCCAGCAGCTTAGGACAGGGGATATCCTACGAGCAGTACTTC
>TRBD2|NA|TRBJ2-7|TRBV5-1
CASSLGTSANYEQYF
TGCGCCAGCAGCTTGGGAACTAGCGCGAACTACGAGCAGTACTTC
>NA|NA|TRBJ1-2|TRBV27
CASSLLGTGWGYTF
TGTGCCAGCAGTTTATTAGGCACCGGATGGGGCTACACCTTC
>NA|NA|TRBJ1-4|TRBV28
CASSLMTGANEKLFF
TGTGCCAGCAGTTTAATGACAGGTGCTAATGAAAAACTGTTTTTT
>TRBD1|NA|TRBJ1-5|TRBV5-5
CASRSGQGSYQPQHF
TGTGCCAGCAGATCCGGACAGGGATCCTATCAGCCCCAGCATTTT
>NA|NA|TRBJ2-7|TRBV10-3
CAISESRGAQIYEQYF
TGTGCCATCAGTGAGTCACGGGGGGCCCAAATATACGAGCAGTACTTC
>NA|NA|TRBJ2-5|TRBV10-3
CAIQKGTNQQETQYF
TGTGCCATCCAGAAGGGAACCAACCAGCAAGAGACCCAGTACTTC
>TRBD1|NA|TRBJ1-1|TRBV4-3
CASSQGTGMNTEAFF
TGCGCCAGCAGCCAAGGGACAGGTATGAACACTGAAGCTTTCTTT
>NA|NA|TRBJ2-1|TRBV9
CASSVLPGGPTNEQFF
TGTGCCAGCAGCGTACTCCCCGGGGGGCCGACAAATGAGCAGTTCTTC
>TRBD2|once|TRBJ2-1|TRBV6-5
CASSYSTSGAYNEQFF
TGTGCCAGCAGTTACTCGACTAGCGGGGCCTACAATGAGCAGTTCTTC
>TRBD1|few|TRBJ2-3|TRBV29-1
CSVVVRTGYSTNTQYF
TGCAGCGTTGTGGTCAGGACAGGGTATAGCACAAATACGCAGTATTTT
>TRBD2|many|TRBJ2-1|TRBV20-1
CSARPGLAGELGWNEQFF
TGCAGTGCTAGACCGGGACTAGCGGGAGAGTTAGGCTGGAATGAGCAGTTCTTC
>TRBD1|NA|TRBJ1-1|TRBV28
CASSFPQGAVAEAFF
TGTGCCAGCAGTTTTCCCCAGGGGGCTGTCGCTGAAGCTTTCTTT
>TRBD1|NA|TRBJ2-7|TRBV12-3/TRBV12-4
CASSTEGTRTGGYEQYF
TGTGCCAGCAGTACGGAAGGTACGAGGACAGGGGGCTACGAGCAGTACTTC
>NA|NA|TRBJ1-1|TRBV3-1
CASSQGYNTEAFF
TGTGCCAGCAGCCAGGGGTATAACACTGAAGCTTTCTTT
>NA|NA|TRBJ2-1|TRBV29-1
CSVEGQGYNEQFF
TGCAGCGTTGAAGGTCAGGGCTACAATGAGCAGTTCTTC
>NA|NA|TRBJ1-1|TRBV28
CASTGFTEAFF
TGTGCCAGCACAGGGTTCACTGAAGCTTTCTTT
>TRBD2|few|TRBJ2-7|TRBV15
CATSPGLADYEQYF
TGTGCCACCAGCCCAGGACTAGCGGACTACGAGCAGTACTTC
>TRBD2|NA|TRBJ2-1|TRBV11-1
CASSLAGATYNEQFF
TGTGCCAGCAGTCTAGCGGGGGCCACCTACAATGAGCAGTTCTTC
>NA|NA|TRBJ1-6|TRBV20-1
CSARVLGFANSPPHF
TGCAGTGCTAGAGTGTTAGGGTTCGCCAATTCACCCCCCCACTTT
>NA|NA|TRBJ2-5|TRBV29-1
CSVVGQITRETQYF
TGCAGCGTTGTTGGCCAAATAACTCGGGAGACCCAGTACTTC
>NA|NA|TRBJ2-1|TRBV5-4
CASSPGRREIEQFF
TGTGCCAGCAGCCCCGGGCGCAGGGAGATTGAGCAGTTCTTC
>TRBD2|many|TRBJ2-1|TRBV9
CASSVARRLAGGPNEQFF
TGTGCCAGCAGCGTAGCTAGGAGACTAGCGGGAGGGCCTAATGAGCAGTTCTTC
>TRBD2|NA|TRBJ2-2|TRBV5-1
CASSLFSSGSEAGELFF
TGCGCCAGCAGCTTATTCTCTAGCGGGAGTGAAGCCGGGGAGCTGTTTTTT
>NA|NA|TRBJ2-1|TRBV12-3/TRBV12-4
CASSLDFNEQFF
TGTGCCAGCAGTTTAGATTTCAATGAGCAGTTCTTC
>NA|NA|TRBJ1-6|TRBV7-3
CASSPRLGDSPLHF
TGTGCCAGCAGCCCGCGACTAGGGGATTCACCCCTCCACTTT
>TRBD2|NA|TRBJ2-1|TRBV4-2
CASSHKSGNSHNEQFF
TGTGCCAGCAGCCACAAGAGCGGGAACTCCCACAATGAGCAGTTCTTC
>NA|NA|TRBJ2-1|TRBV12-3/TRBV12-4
CASSLTGGKPFF
TGTGCCAGCAGTTTAACCGGAGGCAAGCCGTTCTTC
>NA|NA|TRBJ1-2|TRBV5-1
CASSLTAGSHGYTF
TGCGCCAGCAGCTTGACGGCCGGGTCCCATGGCTACACCTTC
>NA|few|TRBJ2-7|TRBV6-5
CASSDRLPRNEQYF
TGTGCCAGCAGTGATAGACTCCCCCGCAATGAGCAGTACTTC
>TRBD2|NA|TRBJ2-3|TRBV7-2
CASSLAGLGEDTQYF
TGTGCCAGCAGCTTAGCGGGACTAGGAGAGGATACGCAGTATTTT
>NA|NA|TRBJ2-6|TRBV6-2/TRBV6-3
CASSSGRFSGANVLTF
TGTGCCAGCAGTTCCGGACGGTTCTCTGGGGCCAACGTCCTGACTTTC
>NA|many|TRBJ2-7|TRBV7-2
CASSVDFGYEQYF
TGTGCCAGCAGCGTAGACTTCGGGTACGAGCAGTACTTC
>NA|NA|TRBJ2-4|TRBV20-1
CSARDARGANIQYF
TGCAGTGCTAGAGATGCCAGAGGGGCCAACATTCAGTACTTC
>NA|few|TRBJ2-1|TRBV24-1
CATSDLRTSSYNEQFF
TGTGCCACCAGTGATTTAAGAACTAGCTCCTACAATGAGCAGTTCTTC
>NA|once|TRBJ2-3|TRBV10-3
CAISLSRWENEAADTQYF
TGTGCCATCAGCCTGAGTCGCTGGGAAAACGAGGCGGCAGATACGCAGTATTTT
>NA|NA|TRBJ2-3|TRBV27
CASRGTSYTQYF
TGTGCCAGCAGGGGAACCAGTTATACGCAGTATTTT
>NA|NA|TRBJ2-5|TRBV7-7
CASSLGGSESETQYF
TGTGCCAGCAGCTTAGGAGGTTCAGAATCGGAGACCCAGTACTTC
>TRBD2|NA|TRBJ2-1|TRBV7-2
CASSLEGLAGGYEQFF
TGTGCCAGCAGCTTAGAGGGACTAGCGGGAGGGTACGAGCAGTTCTTC
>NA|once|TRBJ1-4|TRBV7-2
CASSLSFREKLFF
TGTGCCAGCAGCCTTTCCTTTCGGGAAAAACTGTTTTTT
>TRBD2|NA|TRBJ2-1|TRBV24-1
CATSDPPSGRATDNEQFF
TGTGCCACCAGTGACCCTCCTAGCGGGAGGGCCACAGACAATGAGCAGTTCTTC
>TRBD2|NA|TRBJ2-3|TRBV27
CASTFSGRSPDTQYF
TGTGCCAGCACCTTTAGCGGGAGATCCCCAGATACGCAGTATTTT
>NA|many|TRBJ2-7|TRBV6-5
CAARTQRSGSYEQYF
TGTGCCGCCCGAACCCAGCGGAGCGGCTCCTACGAGCAGTACTTC
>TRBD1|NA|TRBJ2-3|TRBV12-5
CASGTGQGADTQYF
TGTGCTAGTGGTACCGGACAGGGGGCAGATACGCAGTATTTT
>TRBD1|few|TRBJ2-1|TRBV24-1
CATSSGTGAFSSYNEQFF
TGTGCCACCAGTTCCGGGACAGGGGCCTTTAGCTCCTACAATGAGCAGTTCTTC
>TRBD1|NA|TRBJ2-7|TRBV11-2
CASSHPGQGSYEQYF
TGTGCCAGCAGCCATCCGGGACAGGGATCCTACGAGCAGTACTTC
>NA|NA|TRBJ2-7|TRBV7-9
CASSFGQTAGEQYF
TGTGCCAGCAGCTTTGGTCAGACCGCCGGCGAGCAGTACTTC